A selection of T cell receptor beta chains follows, all from one sample in a study of blood T cell repertoires in COVID-19. The method was immunoSEQ multiplex PCR; TCRdb's version includes in-frame clones alone and lacks a portion of them. The sample lists tens of thousands of clones; roughly nine tenths were seen once. The sequenced sample consisted of peripheral blood. These receptors all come from a man between 60 and 70 years old with acute or convalescent COVID-19. The conserved cysteine and the conserved F or W are not part of the CDR3 here. The order of the fields is V gene, J gene, CDR3 protein.

>TRBV2|TRBJ1-5
ASSGGQGDQPQH
>TRBV27|TRBJ1-1
ASSLSRWQGVAF
>TRBV19|TRBJ2-7
ASSTRGEAYEQY
>TRBV5-1|TRBJ2-7
ASSLETGAYEQY
>TRBV24-1|TRBJ1-2
ATSDYNERMGYT
>TRBV7-8|TRBJ1-3
ASSQTGTGRNTIY
>TRBV19|TRBJ1-5
ASTVQTGINQPQH
>TRBV5-4|TRBJ1-6
ASSSNGGGNSPLH
>TRBV6-2/TRBV6-3|TRBJ2-1
ASSYVNGEGSYNEQF
>TRBV27|TRBJ1-5
ASSLDRAQPQH
>TRBV7-9|TRBJ1-4
ASSKSTGVNEKLF
>TRBV2|TRBJ1-1
ASILDRGRSEAF
>TRBV19|TRBJ1-5
ASSIVQERGQPQH
>TRBV6-5|TRBJ2-7
ASRGGGLAYEQY
>TRBV5-1|TRBJ1-1
ASSPAARMNTEAF
>TRBV2|TRBJ1-6
ASRPGQGSSYNSPLH
>TRBV29-1|TRBJ1-2
SASSYDAGGYT
>TRBV19|TRBJ2-2
ASTSQGRGRDTGELF
>TRBV6-5|TRBJ1-1
ASRTGPVNTEAF
>TRBV19|TRBJ2-7
ASSMGPGAYEQY
>TRBV4-1|TRBJ2-7
ASSPGYEQY
>TRBV3-1/TRBV3-2|TRBJ2-1
ASSRQPGGGPYNEQF
>TRBV30|TRBJ2-3
AWSVHRAGASDTQY
>TRBV19|TRBJ1-1
ASGRGGNTEAF
>TRBV4-1|TRBJ1-4
ASSHTPPGQTAANEKLF
>TRBV6-5|TRBJ1-1
ASSRGTGGLEAF
>TRBV2|TRBJ1-2
ASIAGNYGYT
>TRBV19|TRBJ1-5
ASSTGQGQPQH
>TRBV23-1|TRBJ1-6
ASSPPPGLHSPLH
>TRBV6-5|TRBJ2-7
ASSFGTSGGFYEQY
>TRBV14|TRBJ2-2
ASSQDNKDRRNTGELF
>TRBV7-9|TRBJ1-2
ASSLEGGGGYT
>TRBV30|TRBJ2-1
AWSVRESREQF
>TRBV5-6|TRBJ1-5
ASSLRTVTSNQPQH
>TRBV19|TRBJ2-1
ASSTNGGVGNEQF
>TRBV9|TRBJ2-7
ASSVGVTSYEQY
>TRBV7-9|TRBJ1-1
ASRDNRGADYEAF
>TRBV6-4|TRBJ2-2
ASRQGQNTGELF
>TRBV6-6|TRBJ1-5
ASSYGGPSGNQPQH
>TRBV2|TRBJ1-1
ASRDRGGSTEAF
>TRBV12-5|TRBJ1-5
ASGWEGPNQPQH